A selection of T cell receptor beta chains follows, all from one sample in a study of cytomegalovirus exposure and HLA in healthy donors. Clones were sequenced by immunoSEQ multiplex PCR, and TCRdb holds only the in-frame ones, with some missing. This table holds 70,000 or so clones. Sequencing was carried out using PBMCs. The receptors were sampled from a female donor in good health and CMV-seropositive. Both conserved end residues are part of each CDR3. The order of the fields is CDR3 protein, CDR3 DNA, V gene, J gene, D gene. D genes are given only for firm matches.

CDR3aa: CSVGQGGADTIYF
CDR3nt: TGCAGCGTTGGGCAAGGGGGCGCCGACACCATATATTTT
v_gene: TRBV29-1
j_gene: TRBJ1-3
d_gene: TRBD1

CDR3aa: CASSPRGTSGADTQYF
CDR3nt: TGTGCCAGCAGTCCCCGCGGTACTAGCGGCGCAGATACGCAGTATTTT
v_gene: TRBV6-4
j_gene: TRBJ2-3
d_gene: TRBD2

CDR3aa: CASSAIEQSFSTDTQYF
CDR3nt: TGTGCCAGCAGTGCGATTGAACAGAGCTTTAGCACAGATACGCAGTATTTT
v_gene: TRBV6-1
j_gene: TRBJ2-3
d_gene: -

CDR3aa: CASSLYSANTGELFF
CDR3nt: TGCGCCAGCAGCTTGTATTCCGCGAACACCGGGGAGCTGTTTTTT
v_gene: TRBV5-1
j_gene: TRBJ2-2
d_gene: -

CDR3aa: CASSQGTGFDYGYTF
CDR3nt: TGCGCCAGCAGCCAGGGGACAGGGTTCGACTATGGCTACACCTTC
v_gene: TRBV4-3
j_gene: TRBJ1-2
d_gene: TRBD1

CDR3aa: CASSLGGNYGYTF
CDR3nt: TGTGCCAGCAGCCTAGGAGGGAACTATGGCTACACCTTC
v_gene: TRBV7-9
j_gene: TRBJ1-2
d_gene: -

CDR3aa: CASSQDGGAYEQYF
CDR3nt: TGCGCCAGCAGCCAAGATGGAGGGGCCTACGAGCAGTACTTC
v_gene: TRBV4-3
j_gene: TRBJ2-7
d_gene: -

CDR3aa: CASSSSGTDNYGYTF
CDR3nt: TGTGCCAGCAGCTCATCCGGGACAGATAACTATGGCTACACCTTC
v_gene: TRBV7-3
j_gene: TRBJ1-2
d_gene: TRBD1

CDR3aa: CASSPTGNYGYTF
CDR3nt: TGTGCCAGCAGCCCCACAGGGAACTATGGCTACACCTTC
v_gene: TRBV27
j_gene: TRBJ1-2
d_gene: -

CDR3aa: CAWSGTATNEKLFF
CDR3nt: TGTGCCTGGAGCGGGACAGCAACTAATGAAAAACTGTTTTTT
v_gene: TRBV30
j_gene: TRBJ1-4
d_gene: TRBD1

CDR3aa: CASSLGTSGSAIPYEQYF
CDR3nt: TGTGCCAGCAGCTTGGGGACTAGCGGGAGCGCCATTCCCTACGAGCAGTACTTC
v_gene: TRBV5-4
j_gene: TRBJ2-7
d_gene: TRBD2

CDR3aa: CASSKQTGSGEETQYF
CDR3nt: TGTGCCAGCAGTAAGCAGACTGGCTCCGGGGAAGAGACCCAGTACTTC
v_gene: TRBV6-6
j_gene: TRBJ2-5
d_gene: -

CDR3aa: CASSLGTGQFGEQYF
CDR3nt: TGTGCCAGCAGTTTGGGGACAGGGCAATTTGGAGAGCAGTACTTC
v_gene: TRBV28
j_gene: TRBJ2-7
d_gene: TRBD1

CDR3aa: CASSDRPDMRTQYF
CDR3nt: TGTGCCAGCAGCGATCGACCGGACATGCGTACGCAGTATTTT
v_gene: TRBV9
j_gene: TRBJ2-3
d_gene: -

CDR3aa: CASRSPSVDTQYF
CDR3nt: TGTGCCAGCAGATCCCCTAGCGTAGATACGCAGTATTTT
v_gene: TRBV28
j_gene: TRBJ2-3
d_gene: -

CDR3aa: CASSVDGQVGEQYF
CDR3nt: TGTGCCAGCAGCGTCGACGGACAAGTCGGCGAGCAGTACTTC
v_gene: TRBV7-3
j_gene: TRBJ2-7
d_gene: -

CDR3aa: CASSPGVRTEAFF
CDR3nt: TGTGCCAGCAGCCCAGGGGTTCGGACTGAAGCTTTCTTT
v_gene: TRBV7-3
j_gene: TRBJ1-1
d_gene: -

CDR3aa: CASSYMGGTGGYEQYF
CDR3nt: TGTGCCAGCAGTTACATGGGCGGAACCGGGGGATACGAGCAGTACTTC
v_gene: TRBV6-5
j_gene: TRBJ2-7
d_gene: -

CDR3aa: CASSSSGTAPGGYTF
CDR3nt: TGTGCCAGCAGCTCCTCCGGGACAGCTCCGGGTGGCTACACCTTC
v_gene: TRBV6-5
j_gene: TRBJ1-2
d_gene: TRBD1

CDR3aa: CASSQGTTNTGELFF
CDR3nt: TGTGCCAGCTCACAAGGGACTACAAACACCGGGGAGCTGTTTTTT
v_gene: TRBV18
j_gene: TRBJ2-2
d_gene: TRBD2

CDR3aa: CAWSTAYEQYF
CDR3nt: TGTGCCTGGTCTACCGCCTACGAGCAGTACTTC
v_gene: TRBV30
j_gene: TRBJ2-7
d_gene: -

CDR3aa: CASSYQGENYYGYTF
CDR3nt: TGTGCCAGCAGTTATCAGGGGGAGAACTACTATGGCTACACCTTC
v_gene: TRBV6-5
j_gene: TRBJ1-2
d_gene: TRBD1

CDR3aa: CASSPDRDNYGYTF
CDR3nt: TGTGCCAGCAGCCCCGACAGGGATAACTATGGCTACACCTTC
v_gene: TRBV7-2
j_gene: TRBJ1-2
d_gene: TRBD1

CDR3aa: CATRPLGTVPYYGYTF
CDR3nt: TGTGCCACCAGACCGCTGGGGACAGTACCCTACTATGGCTACACCTTC
v_gene: TRBV15
j_gene: TRBJ1-2
d_gene: TRBD1

CDR3aa: CASSSDRSSYNEQFF
CDR3nt: TGTGCCAGCAGCTCGGACAGGAGCTCCTACAATGAGCAGTTCTTC
v_gene: TRBV7-2
j_gene: TRBJ2-1
d_gene: TRBD1

CDR3aa: CASARRRDSYNEQFF
CDR3nt: TGTGCCAGTGCAAGGAGGCGGGACTCCTACAATGAGCAGTTCTTC
v_gene: TRBV19
j_gene: TRBJ2-1
d_gene: -

CDR3aa: CASSTPGETEAFF
CDR3nt: TGTGCCAGCAGCACTCCGGGGGAAACTGAAGCTTTCTTT
v_gene: TRBV28
j_gene: TRBJ1-1
d_gene: -

CDR3aa: CASSYDPGQGFYGYTF
CDR3nt: TGTGCCAGCAGTTACGATCCGGGACAGGGATTCTATGGCTACACCTTC
v_gene: TRBV6-6
j_gene: TRBJ1-2
d_gene: TRBD1

CDR3aa: CASSLVLAGGVYEQYF
CDR3nt: TGTGCCAGCAGCTTAGTATTAGCGGGAGGGGTCTACGAGCAGTACTTC
v_gene: TRBV7-2
j_gene: TRBJ2-7
d_gene: TRBD2

CDR3aa: CASSPRRYNEQFF
CDR3nt: TGCGCCAGCAGCCCCCGGAGGTACAATGAGCAGTTCTTC
v_gene: TRBV4-3
j_gene: TRBJ2-1
d_gene: -

CDR3aa: CASRFRQGNTEAFF
CDR3nt: TGTGCCAGCAGATTTCGGCAGGGGAACACTGAAGCTTTCTTT
v_gene: TRBV6-1
j_gene: TRBJ1-1
d_gene: -

CDR3aa: CASSLEDARGYGYTF
CDR3nt: TGTGCCAGCAGCTTAGAGGACGCCCGGGGCTATGGCTACACCTTC
v_gene: TRBV7-2
j_gene: TRBJ1-2
d_gene: -

CDR3aa: CSVEVVELNYGYTF
CDR3nt: TGCAGCGTTGAAGTTGTGGAGCTGAACTATGGCTACACCTTC
v_gene: TRBV29-1
j_gene: TRBJ1-2
d_gene: -

CDR3aa: CASSLGGGGLTYEQYF
CDR3nt: TGTGCCAGCAGCTTAGGAGGGGGGGGCCTAACCTACGAGCAGTACTTC
v_gene: TRBV11-2
j_gene: TRBJ2-7
d_gene: -

CDR3aa: CASSQEERKWLSMNTEAFF
CDR3nt: TGTGCCAGCAGCCAAGAGGAGAGGAAATGGCTGAGTATGAACACTGAAGCTTTCTTT
v_gene: TRBV14
j_gene: TRBJ1-1
d_gene: -

CDR3aa: CASSLIGGNQPQHF
CDR3nt: TGTGCCAGCAGTTTAATCGGGGGCAATCAGCCCCAGCATTTT
v_gene: TRBV2
j_gene: TRBJ1-5
d_gene: -

CDR3aa: CASSLAGGADTQYF
CDR3nt: TGTGCCAGCAGCCTGGCTGGGGGCGCGGATACGCAGTATTTT
v_gene: TRBV7-2
j_gene: TRBJ2-3
d_gene: -

CDR3aa: CASSWTGANYGYTF
CDR3nt: TGTGCCAGCAGCTGGACAGGGGCAAACTATGGCTACACCTTC
v_gene: TRBV6-1
j_gene: TRBJ1-2
d_gene: TRBD1

CDR3aa: CASSGEPDSAYEQYF
CDR3nt: TGTGCCAGCAGCGGGGAACCGGACAGCGCCTACGAGCAGTACTTC
v_gene: TRBV4-2
j_gene: TRBJ2-7
d_gene: -

CDR3aa: CASSPGLGRAEAFF
CDR3nt: TGTGCCAGCAGCCCCGGTTTGGGCCGCGCTGAAGCTTTCTTT
v_gene: TRBV9
j_gene: TRBJ1-1
d_gene: -

CDR3aa: CASSDRQGVGNTIYF
CDR3nt: TGTGCCAGCAGTGATAGGCAGGGGGTTGGAAACACCATATATTTT
v_gene: TRBV2
j_gene: TRBJ1-3
d_gene: TRBD1

CDR3aa: CASSLVGLTHEQYF
CDR3nt: TGTGCCAGCAGCTTGGTCGGGTTGACGCACGAGCAGTACTTC
v_gene: TRBV5-6
j_gene: TRBJ2-7
d_gene: -

CDR3aa: CASRLAGYSSYEQYF
CDR3nt: TGCGCCAGCAGATTAGCGGGGTACAGCTCCTACGAGCAGTACTTC
v_gene: TRBV10-2
j_gene: TRBJ2-7
d_gene: TRBD2

CDR3aa: CASSGQREAFF
CDR3nt: TGTGCCAGCAGTGGACAGAGAGAAGCTTTCTTT
v_gene: TRBV6-5
j_gene: TRBJ1-1
d_gene: -

CDR3aa: CASSLGSTDTQYF
CDR3nt: TGTGCCAGCTCACTCGGGAGCACAGATACGCAGTATTTT
v_gene: TRBV18
j_gene: TRBJ2-3
d_gene: -

CDR3aa: CASRWRVKGYTEAFF
CDR3nt: TGTGCCAGCAGGTGGCGGGTGAAGGGTTACACTGAAGCTTTCTTT
v_gene: TRBV6-1
j_gene: TRBJ1-1
d_gene: -

CDR3aa: CASSLGTIGNGYTF
CDR3nt: TGTGCCAGCAGCTTAGGGACAATTGGTAATGGCTACACCTTC
v_gene: TRBV11-2
j_gene: TRBJ1-2
d_gene: -

CDR3aa: CASSPLLAGAHEQYF
CDR3nt: TGTGCCAGCAGCCCACTACTAGCGGGAGCCCACGAGCAGTACTTC
v_gene: TRBV11-2
j_gene: TRBJ2-7
d_gene: TRBD2

CDR3aa: CASSFEVEAFF
CDR3nt: TGTGCCAGCAGCTTCGAGGTTGAAGCTTTCTTT
v_gene: TRBV7-2
j_gene: TRBJ1-1
d_gene: -

CDR3aa: CASSPGGPDNSPLHF
CDR3nt: TGTGCCAGCTCGCCCGGGGGACCGGATAATTCACCCCTCCACTTT
v_gene: TRBV18
j_gene: TRBJ1-6
d_gene: -

CDR3aa: CASSSPGFREKLFF
CDR3nt: TGTGCCAGTAGTAGTCCAGGGTTCCGGGAAAAACTGTTTTTT
v_gene: TRBV19
j_gene: TRBJ1-4
d_gene: -

CDR3aa: CASSPGQDWYF
CDR3nt: TGTGCCAGCTCACCGGGACAGGATTGGTACTTC
v_gene: TRBV18
j_gene: TRBJ2-5
d_gene: TRBD1

CDR3aa: CASSSRGTVPYEQYF
CDR3nt: TGTGCCAGCAGTTCCAGGGGAACTGTTCCATACGAGCAGTACTTC
v_gene: TRBV28
j_gene: TRBJ2-7
d_gene: -

CDR3aa: CASGLLPSTDRSPMNTEAFF
CDR3nt: TGTGCTAGTGGTTTGCTCCCTTCGACAGACCGATCACCCATGAACACTGAAGCTTTCTTT
v_gene: TRBV12-5
j_gene: TRBJ1-1
d_gene: -

CDR3aa: CASKEGSSYNSPLHF
CDR3nt: TGTGCCAGCAAGGAGGGGAGCTCCTATAATTCACCCCTCCACTTT
v_gene: TRBV28
j_gene: TRBJ1-6
d_gene: -